Below are 5 T cell receptor beta chains sequenced from a single sample in a study of control samples from healthy donors and cancer patients. Here immunoSEQ multiplex PCR was the method, and the copy in TCRdb shows in-frame clones only, minus some. The sample consists of approximately 150,000 clones, around 90% of them appearing once. Sequencing was performed on blood. The receptors were sampled from a man aged 18 to 29 in good health.

V is TRBV19 and J is TRBJ2-3; D ambiguous. The CDR3 extends over 19 amino acids. From germline, CDR1 is LNHDA and CDR2 SQIVND (reference sequence). V lost 0 bases, J lost 6 bases, and 25 bases lay in between. Written as DNA, the CDR3 is TGTGCCAGTAGTATAGATGGCGAGTTTATAGGCGGCCGTGGGGATACGCAGTATTTT. Amino acid sequence: CASSIDGEFIGGRGDTQYF.

V gene TRBV27 combines with J gene TRBJ2-5, with 11 nucleotides matching TRBD1. Germline V gene lookup returns CDR1 MNHEY and CDR2 SMNVEV (reference sequence). J was trimmed by 5 bases and V by 6 bases; bases with no gene match: 8. This CDR3 contains 15 residues. CDR3 amino acids: CASRSGQGAVETQYF. In nucleotides, the CDR3 is TGTGCCAGCAGATCCGGACAGGGGGCTGTGGAGACCCAGTACTTC.

The chain recombines TRBV5-6 with TRBJ1-1; 12 bases fit TRBD1. Trimming cost V 6 bases and J 1 base; bases outside gene matches: 10. The CDR3 runs 17 residues. Germline assignment: CDR1 SGHDT and CDR2 YYEEEE. The CDR3 is CASTFWRDRGPNTEAFF. Here the CDR3 DNA reads TGTGCCAGCACCTTCTGGCGGGACAGGGGGCCGAACACTGAAGCTTTCTTT.

The chain combines TRBV6-5 with TRBJ2-7; D may be TRBD2 (6 bases). This CDR3 has 13 amino acids. Trimming removed 4 bases from V and 3 bases from J, with 10 bases in between. Germline CDR1 and CDR2: MNHEY and SVGAGI. The CDR3: CASSLGGFYEQYF. Here the CDR3 DNA reads TGTGCCAGCAGTTTGGGGGGTTTCTACGAGCAGTACTTC.

The chain uses TRBV4-1 and TRBJ2-7; no definite D call. V lost 0 bases and J lost 7, with 10 bases in between. This CDR3 has 13 residues. Per germline, CDR1 MGHRA and CDR2 YSYEKL. The CDR3 is CASSQDQVREQYF. The CDR3 coding sequence is TGCGCCAGCAGCCAAGACCAGGTTCGAGAGCAGTACTTC.